These 29 T cell receptor beta chains originate from one sample sequenced in a study of T cells expressing NK-cell markers. TCRdb re-called the 5' RACE reads; one entry per CDR3 protein, DNA not given. Its table lists a few hundred thousand distinct CDR3 sequences. Material: blood T cells: a sorted CD56 or NKG2C T cell subset, CD4+ or CD8+ T cells, or bulk PBMC T cells (not recorded which). Every receptor here comes from a man aged 18 to 35 in good health.

The chain has TRBV20-1 and TRBJ2-7. CDR3 length equals 14 residues. Germline assignment: CDR1 DFQATT and CDR2 SNEGSKA (reference sequence). This CDR3 reads CSALPSTQAYEQYF.

The V call is TRBV6-1, the J call TRBJ2-1; TCRdb proposes TRBD1, but this gene call is untestable without DNA. Germline V gene data show CDR1 as MNHNS and CDR2 as SASEGT. The CDR3 is 12 amino acids. CDR3 region: CASRDREGAQFF.

CDR3 region: CSAILAGEPRETQYF. The rearrangement uses TRBV20-1 and TRBJ2-5; the TRBD2 assignment by TCRdb is unverifiable without DNA. The CDR3 has 15 residues. Germline lookup yields CDR1 DFQATT and CDR2 SNEGSKA (reference sequence).

This chain joins TRBV5-6 and TRBJ2-7; TCRdb reports TRBD2, a call that lacks DNA to check it against. This CDR3 comprises 14 residues. Germline lookup yields CDR1 SGHDT and CDR2 YYEEEE. CDR3 loop: CASSLGRGRYEQYF. The whole variable domain, filled in from reference TRBV5-6 and TRBJ2-7, reads DAGVTQSPTHLIKTRGQQVTLRCSPKSGHDTVSWYQQALGQGPQFIFQYYEEEERQRGNFPDRFSGHQFPNYSSELNVNALLLGDSALYLCASSLGRGRYEQYFGPGTRLTVT.

V and J are TRBV5-1 and TRBJ2-3; TCRdb picks TRBD2, but there is no DNA to check that call. The germline V gene encodes CDR1 SGHRS and CDR2 YFSETQ. The CDR3 loop spans 15 amino acids. The CDR3 here is CASSSMLGRTDTQYF. The full variable domain, completed using reference TRBV5-1 and TRBJ2-3, is KAGVTQTPRYLIKTRGQQVTLSCSPISGHRSVSWYQQTPGQGLQFLFEYFSETQRNKGNFPGRFSGRQFSNSRSEMNVSTLELGDSALYLCASSSMLGRTDTQYFGPGTRLTVL.

The chain uses TRBV2 and TRBJ1-2; the TCRdb D gene call, TRBD1, has no DNA to confirm it. Per the germline V gene, CDR1 is SNHLY and CDR2 is FYNNEI. CDR3 length: 14 residues. CDR3 in amino acids: CASSADRAVGGYTF.

This chain connects TRBV4-2 to TRBJ1-4. The CDR3 contains 16 residues. Germline V gene lookup returns CDR1 LGHNA and CDR2 YNFKEQ. The CDR3 spells CASSQSEGLSNEKLFF.

The chain links TRBV30 to TRBJ2-3. The CDR3 runs 14 residues. Per the germline V gene, CDR1 is GTSNPN and CDR2 is SVGIG (reference sequence). This CDR3 reads CAWSGAVFADTQYF. The variable domain in full, completed from reference TRBV30 and TRBJ2-3, reads SQTIHQWPATLVQPVGSPLSLECTVEGTSNPNLYWYRQAAGRGLQLLFYSVGIGQISSEVPQNLSASRPQDRQFILSSKKLLLSDSGFYLCAWSGAVFADTQYFGPGTRLTVL.

The V and J genes are TRBV20-1 and TRBJ2-6; TCRdb's D gene call, TRBD1, goes unchecked for lack of DNA. This CDR3 spans 17 amino acids. Germline V gene sequence: CDR1 DFQATT, CDR2 SNEGSKA (reference sequence). CDR3 in amino acids: CSAHVTELISGANVLTF.

V gene TRBV3-1 combines with J gene TRBJ1-1; TCRdb's assignment of TRBD1 cannot be checked, as there is no DNA. Looked up from germline, CDR1 is LGHDT and CDR2 is YNNKEL (reference sequence). The length of the CDR3 is 14 residues. The CDR3 here is CASSQGRRGPRAFF.

CDR3 loop: CASGSLGQETQYF. This chain uses TRBV10-1 with TRBJ2-5. The CDR3 has 13 amino acids. The germline gives CDR1 WNHNN, CDR2 SYGVQD (reference sequence).

The chain uses TRBV20-1 and TRBJ2-1; TCRdb proposes TRBD2, but this gene call is untestable without DNA. Germline V gene lookup returns CDR1 DFQATT and CDR2 SNEGSKA (reference sequence). CDR3 length equals 15 residues. CDR3 amino acids: CSARTGSGRGHEQFF.

The chain recombines TRBV7-9 with TRBJ1-2; there is no DNA to check the TCRdb D call of TRBD1. The CDR3 loop spans 15 amino acids. CDR1 and CDR2 from the germline V gene are SEHNR and FQNEAQ (reference sequence). The CDR3 protein is CASSSLSLTVDGYTF.

V and J are TRBV12-3 or TRBV12-4 and TRBJ1-5; TCRdb's D call of TRBD1 is untestable without DNA. The CDR3 totals 14 residues. The CDR3 protein is CASSRDSSNQPQHF.

The V gene is TRBV2, the J gene TRBJ2-1; the D call of TRBD2 rests on TCRdb alone, since no DNA is present to check it. CDR3 size: 14 residues. CDR1 and CDR2 from the germline V gene are SNHLY and FYNNEI. The chain's CDR3 is CASNRGLANNEQFF.

The rearrangement links TRBV7-9 to TRBJ2-4; TCRdb designates TRBD1, a call that cannot be tested without DNA. Germline assignment: CDR1 SEHNR and CDR2 FQNEAQ (reference sequence). The CDR3 is 13 amino acids. The CDR3 region is CASSPRASDIQYF.

The chain uses TRBV7-2 and TRBJ2-3. Per germline, CDR1 SGHTA and CDR2 FQGNSA. The CDR3 length is 14 residues. The CDR3 sequence: CASSLRKGSDTQYF.

The chain carries TRBV20-1 and TRBJ2-3; as DNA is missing, the TRBD2 call by TCRdb cannot be tested. Germline CDR1 and CDR2: DFQATT and SNEGSKA (reference sequence). This CDR3 is built from 17 residues. CDR3 protein: CSARLAGGPTSTDTQYF.

The gene calls are TRBV6-5 and TRBJ2-5; TCRdb reports TRBD2, a call that lacks DNA to check it against. CDR3 length: 14 amino acids. Germline-derived CDR1 and CDR2 are MNHEY and SVGAGI. The CDR3 loop reads CASSYRPGSWTQYF.

The V call is TRBV7-6, the J call TRBJ1-4; TCRdb lists TRBD1, though no DNA is available to test this call. From germline, CDR1 is SGHVS and CDR2 FNYEAQ. The CDR3 totals 15 residues. The CDR3 loop is CASSFGLPRTEKLFF.

The rearrangement uses TRBV11-2 and TRBJ2-2. This CDR3 comprises 14 residues. The germline V gene encodes CDR1 SGHAT and CDR2 FQNNGV. CDR3 sequence reads: CASSGIRGTGELFF. Full variable domain (missing parts from reference TRBV11-2 and TRBJ2-2): EAGVAQSPRYKIIEKRQSVAFWCNPISGHATLYWYQQILGQGPKLLIQFQNNGVVDDSQLPKDRFSAERLKGVDSTLKIQPAKLEDSAVYLCASSGIRGTGELFFGEGSRLTVL.

The rearrangement uses TRBV5-1 and TRBJ2-6. The CDR3 covers 16 residues. Looked up from germline, CDR1 is SGHRS and CDR2 is YFSETQ. The chain's CDR3 is CASRTAQSSGANVLTF.

The gene calls are TRBV7-9 and TRBJ2-4; the TRBD1 assignment by TCRdb is unverifiable without DNA. Germline CDR1 is SEHNR and CDR2 is FQNEAQ (reference sequence). This CDR3 is 14 amino acids long. CDR3: CASSLSGGQNIQYF.

The chain couples TRBV20-1 to TRBJ2-3. The CDR3 has 13 amino acids. Germline assignment: CDR1 DFQATT and CDR2 SNEGSKA (reference sequence). The CDR3 protein is CSARDMVADTQYF.

This chain links TRBV4-2 with TRBJ2-1; without DNA, the TCRdb call of TRBD2 cannot be checked. Germline V gives CDR1 LGHNA, CDR2 YNFKEQ. The CDR3 has 17 amino acids. CDR3 loop: CASSQLGLAGGNNEQFF.

CDR3 residues: CASVETGVGGGYTF. V usage is TRBV19 and J usage is TRBJ1-2; TCRdb names TRBD1, which stays unverified in the absence of DNA. Germline V gene sequence: CDR1 LNHDA, CDR2 SQIVND (reference sequence). This CDR3 is 14 amino acids long.

The V gene is TRBV5-1, the J gene TRBJ2-1; TCRdb gives TRBD2 as the D gene, but with no DNA this cannot be confirmed. The CDR3 is made up of 14 amino acids. The germline gives CDR1 SGHRS, CDR2 YFSETQ. The CDR3 loop is CASSDDSSSHEQFF. The full variable domain, with the rest looked up from reference TRBV5-1 and TRBJ2-1, is KAGVTQTPRYLIKTRGQQVTLSCSPISGHRSVSWYQQTPGQGLQFLFEYFSETQRNKGNFPGRFSGRQFSNSRSEMNVSTLELGDSALYLCASSDDSSSHEQFFGPGTRLTVL.

This chain links TRBV20-1 with TRBJ2-1; TCRdb designates TRBD1, a call that cannot be tested without DNA. The CDR3 covers 16 residues. Germline loops: CDR1 DFQATT, CDR2 SNEGSKA (reference sequence). Here the CDR3 reads CSASDRGSPHYNEQFF.

J is TRBJ2-5 and V is TRBV28; no DNA is available, so the TRBD1 call from TCRdb remains unchecked. Germline-derived CDR1 and CDR2 are MDHEN and SYDVKM. The CDR3 runs 15 residues. CDR3 in amino acids: CASSPGTALQETQYF.